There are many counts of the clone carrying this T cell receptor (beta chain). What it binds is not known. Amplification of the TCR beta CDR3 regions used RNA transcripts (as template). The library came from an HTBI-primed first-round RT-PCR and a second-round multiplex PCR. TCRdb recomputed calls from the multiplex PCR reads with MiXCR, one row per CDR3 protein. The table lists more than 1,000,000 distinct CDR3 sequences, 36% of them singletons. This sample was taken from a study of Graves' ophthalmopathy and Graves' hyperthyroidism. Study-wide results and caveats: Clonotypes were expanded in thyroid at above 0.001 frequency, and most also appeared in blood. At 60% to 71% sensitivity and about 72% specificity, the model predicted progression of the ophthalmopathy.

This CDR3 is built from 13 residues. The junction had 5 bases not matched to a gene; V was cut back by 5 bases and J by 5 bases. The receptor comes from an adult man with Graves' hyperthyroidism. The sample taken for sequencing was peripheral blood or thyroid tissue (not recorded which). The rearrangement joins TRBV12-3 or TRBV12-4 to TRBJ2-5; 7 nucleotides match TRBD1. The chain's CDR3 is CASSTGVWETQYF. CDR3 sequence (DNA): TGTGCCAGCAGTACAGGGGTATGGGAGACCCAGTACTTC.